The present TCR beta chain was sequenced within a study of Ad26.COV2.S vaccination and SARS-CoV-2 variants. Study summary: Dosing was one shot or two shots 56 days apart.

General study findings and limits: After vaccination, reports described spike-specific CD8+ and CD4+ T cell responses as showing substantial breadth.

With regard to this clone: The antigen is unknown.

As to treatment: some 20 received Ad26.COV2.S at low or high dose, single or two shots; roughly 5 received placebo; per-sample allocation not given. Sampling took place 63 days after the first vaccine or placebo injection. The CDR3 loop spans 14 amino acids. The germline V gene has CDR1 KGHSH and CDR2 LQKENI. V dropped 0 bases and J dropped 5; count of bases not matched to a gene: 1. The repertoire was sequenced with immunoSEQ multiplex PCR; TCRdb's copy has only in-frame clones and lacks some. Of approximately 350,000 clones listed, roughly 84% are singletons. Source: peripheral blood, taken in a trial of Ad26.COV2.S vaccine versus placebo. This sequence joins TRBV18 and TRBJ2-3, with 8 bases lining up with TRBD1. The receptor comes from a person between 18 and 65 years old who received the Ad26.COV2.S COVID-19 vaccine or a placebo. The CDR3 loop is CASSPPTGVDTQYF. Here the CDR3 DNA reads TGTGCCAGCTCACCACCGACAGGGGTAGATACGCAGTATTTT.